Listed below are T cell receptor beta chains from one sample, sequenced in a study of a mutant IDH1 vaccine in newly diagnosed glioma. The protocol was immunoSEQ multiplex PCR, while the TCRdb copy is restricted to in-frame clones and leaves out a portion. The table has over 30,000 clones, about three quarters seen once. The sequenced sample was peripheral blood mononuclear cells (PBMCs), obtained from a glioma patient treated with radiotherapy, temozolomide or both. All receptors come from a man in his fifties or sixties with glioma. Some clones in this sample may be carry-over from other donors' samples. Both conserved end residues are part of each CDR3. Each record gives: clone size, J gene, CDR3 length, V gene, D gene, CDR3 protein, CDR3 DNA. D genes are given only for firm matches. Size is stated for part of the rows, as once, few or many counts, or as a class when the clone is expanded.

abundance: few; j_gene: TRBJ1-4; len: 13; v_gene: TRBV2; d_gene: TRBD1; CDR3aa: CASFPQGEEKLFF; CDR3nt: TGTGCCAGCTTCCCCCAGGGGGAGGAAAAACTGTTTTTT
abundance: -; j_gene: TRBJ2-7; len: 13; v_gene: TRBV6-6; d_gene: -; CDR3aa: CASTNGASYEQYF; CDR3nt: TGTGCCAGCACAAACGGGGCCTCCTACGAGCAGTACTTC
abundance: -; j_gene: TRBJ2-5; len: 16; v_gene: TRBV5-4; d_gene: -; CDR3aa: CASSLKSGEGGETQYF; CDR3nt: TGTGCCAGCAGCCTCAAGAGCGGCGAGGGGGGGGAGACCCAGTACTTC
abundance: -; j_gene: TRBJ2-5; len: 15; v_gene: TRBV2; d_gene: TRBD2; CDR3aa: CASSGGTSGVKTQYF; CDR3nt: TGTGCCAGCAGTGGGGGGACTAGCGGGGTTAAGACCCAGTACTTC
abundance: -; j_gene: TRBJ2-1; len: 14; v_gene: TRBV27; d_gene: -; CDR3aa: CASSLYRADNEQFF; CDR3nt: TGTGCCAGCAGTTTATACAGGGCCGACAATGAGCAGTTCTTC
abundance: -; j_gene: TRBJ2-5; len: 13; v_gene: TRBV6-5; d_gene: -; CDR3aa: CASRTPGAQTQYF; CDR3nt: TGTGCCAGCCGCACCCCAGGGGCCCAGACCCAGTACTTC
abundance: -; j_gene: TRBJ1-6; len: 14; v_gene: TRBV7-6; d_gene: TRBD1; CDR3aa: CASSRTGTDSPLHF; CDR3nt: TGTGCCAGCAGCCGGACCGGGACAGACTCACCCCTCCACTTT
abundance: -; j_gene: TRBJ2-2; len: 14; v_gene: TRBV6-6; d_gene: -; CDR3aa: CASSYSESTGELFF; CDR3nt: TGTGCCAGCAGTTACAGTGAGAGCACCGGGGAGCTGTTTTTT
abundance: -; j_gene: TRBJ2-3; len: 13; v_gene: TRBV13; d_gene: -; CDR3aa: CASSLRGADTQYF; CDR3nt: TGTGCCAGCAGCTTAAGGGGGGCAGATACGCAGTATTTT
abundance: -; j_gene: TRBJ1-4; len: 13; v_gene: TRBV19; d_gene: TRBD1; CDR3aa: CASRGQGVEKLFF; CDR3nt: TGTGCCAGCAGGGGACAGGGGGTTGAAAAACTGTTTTTT
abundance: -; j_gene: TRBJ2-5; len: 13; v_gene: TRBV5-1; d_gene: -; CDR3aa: CASSLTGRETQYF; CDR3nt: TGCGCCAGCAGCTTGACAGGGAGAGAGACCCAGTACTTC
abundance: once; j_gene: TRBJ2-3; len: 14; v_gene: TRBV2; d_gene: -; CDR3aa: CASILDRFTDTQYF; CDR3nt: -
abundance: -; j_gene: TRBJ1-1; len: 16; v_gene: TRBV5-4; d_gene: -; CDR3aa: CASSLGWGGRSPEAFF; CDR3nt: TGTGCCAGCAGCTTGGGGTGGGGGGGTCGATCCCCTGAAGCTTTCTTT
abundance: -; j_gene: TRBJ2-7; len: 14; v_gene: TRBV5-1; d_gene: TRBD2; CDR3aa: CASSLVAGAGEQYF; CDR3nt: TGCGCCAGCAGCCTAGTAGCGGGAGCTGGTGAGCAGTACTTC
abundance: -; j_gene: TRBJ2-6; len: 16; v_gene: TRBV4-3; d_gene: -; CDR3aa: CASSQDLGSGANVLTF; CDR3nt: TGCGCCAGCAGCCAAGATCTGGGTTCTGGGGCCAACGTCCTGACTTTC
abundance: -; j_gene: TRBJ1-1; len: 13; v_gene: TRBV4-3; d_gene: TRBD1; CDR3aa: CASSPGGWREAFF; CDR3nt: TGCGCCAGCAGCCCAGGGGGGTGGCGTGAAGCTTTCTTT
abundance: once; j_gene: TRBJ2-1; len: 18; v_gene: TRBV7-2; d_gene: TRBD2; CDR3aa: CASSLRGPSGGPLNEQFF; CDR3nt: TGTGCCAGCAGCTTGCGGGGTCCTAGCGGGGGGCCCCTCAATGAGCAGTTCTTC
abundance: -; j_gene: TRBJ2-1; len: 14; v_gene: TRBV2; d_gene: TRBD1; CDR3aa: CASRPGQTWDEQFF; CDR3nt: TGTGCCAGCAGGCCGGGACAGACTTGGGATGAGCAGTTCTTC
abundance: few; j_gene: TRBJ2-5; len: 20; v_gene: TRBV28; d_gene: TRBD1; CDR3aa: CASSPLGQGVWGLSQETQYF; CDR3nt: TGTGCCAGCAGTCCGTTGGGACAGGGGGTTTGGGGACTCTCGCAAGAGACCCAGTACTTC
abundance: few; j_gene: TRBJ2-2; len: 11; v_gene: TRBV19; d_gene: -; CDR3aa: CATMNTGELFF; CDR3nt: TGTGCCACGATGAACACCGGGGAGCTGTTTTTT
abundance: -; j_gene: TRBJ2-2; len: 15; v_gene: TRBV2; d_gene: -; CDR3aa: CASSDLAPNTGELFF; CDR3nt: TGTGCCAGCAGTGATTTGGCACCGAACACCGGGGAGCTGTTTTTT
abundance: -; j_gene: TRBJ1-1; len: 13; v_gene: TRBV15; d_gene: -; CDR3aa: CATSEHMNTEAFF; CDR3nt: TGTGCCACCAGCGAGCATATGAACACTGAAGCTTTCTTT
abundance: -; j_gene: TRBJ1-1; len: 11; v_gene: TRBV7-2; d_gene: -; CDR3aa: CASSSKSEAFF; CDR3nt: TGTGCCAGCAGTTCCAAAAGTGAAGCTTTCTTT
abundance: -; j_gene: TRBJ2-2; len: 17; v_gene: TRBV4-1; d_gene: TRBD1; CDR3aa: CASSQEVTGLNTGELFF; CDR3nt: TGCGCCAGCAGCCAGGAAGTGACAGGGTTGAACACCGGGGAGCTGTTTTTT
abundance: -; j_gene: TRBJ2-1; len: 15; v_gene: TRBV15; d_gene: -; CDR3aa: CATSRDDSSYNEQFF; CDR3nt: TGTGCCACCAGCAGAGATGATAGCTCCTACAATGAGCAGTTCTTC
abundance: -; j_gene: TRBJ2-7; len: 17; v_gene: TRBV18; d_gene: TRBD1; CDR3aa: CASSPPLGQGPPREQYF; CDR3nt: TGTGCCAGCTCACCACCGCTCGGACAGGGGCCCCCCCGCGAGCAGTACTTC
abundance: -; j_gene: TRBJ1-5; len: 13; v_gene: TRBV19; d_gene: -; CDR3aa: CASRYSLNQPQHF; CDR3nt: TGTGCCAGTAGATACAGCCTCAATCAGCCCCAGCATTTT
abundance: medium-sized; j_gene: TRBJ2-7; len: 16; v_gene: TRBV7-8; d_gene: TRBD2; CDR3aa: CASSLAPSGGYYEQYF; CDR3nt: TGTGCCAGCAGCTTAGCGCCCAGCGGGGGGTACTACGAGCAGTACTTC
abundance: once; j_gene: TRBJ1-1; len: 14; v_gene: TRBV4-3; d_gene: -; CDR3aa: CASSPVGGASSAFF; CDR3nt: TGCGCCAGCAGCCCTGTCGGAGGGGCGAGTTCCGCTTTCTTT
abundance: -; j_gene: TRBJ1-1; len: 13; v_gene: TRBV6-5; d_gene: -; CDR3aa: CASRNSINTEAFF; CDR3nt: TGTGCCAGCAGAAACTCCATAAACACTGAAGCTTTCTTT
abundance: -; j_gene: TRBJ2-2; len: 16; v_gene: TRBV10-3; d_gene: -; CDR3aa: CAISDSGYENTGELFF; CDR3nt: TGTGCCATCAGTGATTCTGGTTACGAAAACACCGGGGAGCTGTTTTTT
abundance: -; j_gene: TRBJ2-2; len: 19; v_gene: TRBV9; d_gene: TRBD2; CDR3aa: CASSPMASGRAFFNGELFF; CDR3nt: TGTGCCAGCAGCCCGATGGCTAGCGGGAGGGCCTTTTTTAACGGGGAGCTGTTTTTT
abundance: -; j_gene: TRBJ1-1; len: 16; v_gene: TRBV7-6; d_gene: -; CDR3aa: CASSLGEGTRNTEAFF; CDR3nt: TGTGCCAGCAGCTTAGGGGAGGGGACAAGGAACACTGAAGCTTTCTTT
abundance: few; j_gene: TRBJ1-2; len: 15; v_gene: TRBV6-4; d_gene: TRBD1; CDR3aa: CASSDTPQGINGYTF; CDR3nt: TGTGCCAGCAGTGACACACCACAGGGGATTAATGGCTACACCTTC
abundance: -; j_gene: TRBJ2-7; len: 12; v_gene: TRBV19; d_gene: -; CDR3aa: CATAQGPSRQYF; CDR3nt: TGTGCCACCGCCCAGGGTCCCTCGCGGCAGTACTTC
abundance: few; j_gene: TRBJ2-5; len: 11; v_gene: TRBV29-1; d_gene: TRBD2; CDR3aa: CSGGGQETQYF; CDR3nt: TGCAGCGGGGGGGGCCAAGAGACCCAGTACTTC
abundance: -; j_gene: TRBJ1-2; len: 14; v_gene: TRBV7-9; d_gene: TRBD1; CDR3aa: CASSRDRGRYGYTF; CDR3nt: TGTGCCAGCAGCCGGGACAGGGGGAGGTATGGCTACACCTTC
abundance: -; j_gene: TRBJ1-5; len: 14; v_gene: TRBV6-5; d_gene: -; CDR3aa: CASSYSIGGQPQHF; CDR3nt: TGTGCCAGCAGTTACTCGATCGGGGGTCAGCCCCAGCATTTT
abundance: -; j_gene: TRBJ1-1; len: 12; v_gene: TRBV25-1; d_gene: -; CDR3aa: CASRRGVAEAFF; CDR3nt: TGTGCCAGCAGGAGGGGTGTAGCTGAAGCTTTCTTT
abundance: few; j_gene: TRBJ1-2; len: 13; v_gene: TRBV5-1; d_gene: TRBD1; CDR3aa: CASSAGGDYGYTF; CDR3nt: TGCGCCAGCAGCGCAGGGGGCGACTATGGCTACACCTTC
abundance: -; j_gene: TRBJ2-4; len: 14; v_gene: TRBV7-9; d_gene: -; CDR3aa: CASSSFLTKNIQYF; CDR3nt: TGTGCCAGCAGCTCCTTCCTGACCAAAAACATTCAGTACTTC
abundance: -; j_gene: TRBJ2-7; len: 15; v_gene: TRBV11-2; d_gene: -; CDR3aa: CASRTSRGTSYEQYF; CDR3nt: TGTGCCAGCCGAACATCGAGGGGGACCTCCTACGAGCAGTACTTC
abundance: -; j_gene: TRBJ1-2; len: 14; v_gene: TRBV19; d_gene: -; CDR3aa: CASIGEDLGYGYTF; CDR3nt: TGTGCCAGTATCGGGGAAGACCTAGGCTATGGCTACACCTTC
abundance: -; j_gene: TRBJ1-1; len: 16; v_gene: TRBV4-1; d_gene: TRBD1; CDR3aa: CASSQGDRGQYTEAFF; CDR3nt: TGCGCCAGCAGCCAAGGGGACAGGGGGCAATACACTGAAGCTTTCTTT